Presented here are 3 T cell receptor beta chains from one specimen sequenced in a study of blood T cell repertoires in COVID-19. TCRdb's table, derived via immunoSEQ multiplex PCR, lists solely in-frame clones and lacks some. In the table there are around 250,000 clones, roughly nine tenths of which are singletons. The material sequenced was PBMCs or T cells enriched from blood (not recorded which). The receptors shown here come from a human donor in a cohort exposed to, infected with or recovered from COVID-19 (not recorded which). The donor label of this sample is uncertain.

The chain joins TRBV6-5 to TRBJ1-4; D gene ambiguous. Trimming pared 0 bases from V and 8 bases from J, leaving 13 bases between. This CDR3 spans 15 amino acids. Germline V gene sequence: CDR1 MNHEY, CDR2 SVGAGI. In DNA form, the CDR3 reads TGTGCCAGCAGTTACTCGGGCCGGGGAGAAGAAAAACTGTTTTTT. It encodes CASSYSGRGEEKLFF.

This clone has only one observation. This sequence joins TRBV7-3 and TRBJ2-7; TRBD2 matches 8 bases. CDR3 length equals 15 residues. With 1 base clipped from V and 1 base from J, the junction kept 3 bases outside the gene matches. CDR1 and CDR2 from the germline V gene are SGHTA and FQGTGA. DNA for the CDR3: TGTGCCAGCAGCTTAAGTCCGGGGGGGTCCTACGAGCAGTACTTC. Its translation is CASSLSPGGSYEQYF.

V usage is TRBV5-1 and J usage is TRBJ2-7, with TRBD1 matching 9 bases. The CDR3 is 14 amino acids. J was trimmed by 7 bases and V by 4 bases; bases with no gene match: 9. Germline CDR1 SGHRS, CDR2 YFSETQ. For the CDR3, the DNA is TGCGCCAGCAGCGAGGGACAGGGAGGGCGGGAGCAGTACTTC. Translation gives CASSEGQGGREQYF.